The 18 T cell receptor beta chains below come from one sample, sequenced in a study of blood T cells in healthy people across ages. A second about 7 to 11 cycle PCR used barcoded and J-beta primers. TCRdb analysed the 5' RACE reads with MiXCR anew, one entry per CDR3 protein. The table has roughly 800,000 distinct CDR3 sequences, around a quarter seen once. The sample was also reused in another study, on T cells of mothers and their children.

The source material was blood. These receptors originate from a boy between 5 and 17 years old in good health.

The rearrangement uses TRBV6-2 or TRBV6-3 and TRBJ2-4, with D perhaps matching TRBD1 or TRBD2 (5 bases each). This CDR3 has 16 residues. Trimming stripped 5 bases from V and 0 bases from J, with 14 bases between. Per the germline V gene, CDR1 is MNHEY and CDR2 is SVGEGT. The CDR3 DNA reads TGTGCCAGCAGTATCGGGACCCACGGAGCCAAAAACATTCAGTACTTC. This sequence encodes CASSIGTHGAKNIQYF.

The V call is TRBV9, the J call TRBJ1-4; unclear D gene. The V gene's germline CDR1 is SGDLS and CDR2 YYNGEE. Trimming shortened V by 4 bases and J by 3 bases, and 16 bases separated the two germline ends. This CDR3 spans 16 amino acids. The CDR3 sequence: CASSPGVDIPNEKLFF. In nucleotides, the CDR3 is TGTGCCAGCAGCCCCGGAGTCGATATTCCTAATGAAAAACTGTTTTTT.

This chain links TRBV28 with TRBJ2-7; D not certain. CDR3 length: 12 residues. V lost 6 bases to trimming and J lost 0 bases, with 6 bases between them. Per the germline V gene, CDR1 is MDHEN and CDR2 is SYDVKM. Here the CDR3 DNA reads TGTGCCAGCAGGAGCCTCTCCTACGAGCAGTACTTC. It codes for CASRSLSYEQYF.

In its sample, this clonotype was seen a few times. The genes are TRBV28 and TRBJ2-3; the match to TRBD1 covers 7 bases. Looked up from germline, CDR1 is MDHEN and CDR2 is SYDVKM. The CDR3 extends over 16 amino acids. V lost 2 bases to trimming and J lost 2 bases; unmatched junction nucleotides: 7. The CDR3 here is CASSLRGPATTDTQYF. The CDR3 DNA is TGTGCCAGCAGTTTAAGGGGGCCTGCCACCACAGATACGCAGTATTTT. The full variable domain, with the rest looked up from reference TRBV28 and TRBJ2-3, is DVKVTQSSRYLVKRTGEKVFLECVQDMDHENMFWYRQDPGLGLRLIYFSYDVKMKEKGDIPEGYSVSREKKERFSLILESASTNQTSMYLCASSLRGPATTDTQYFGPGTRLTVL.

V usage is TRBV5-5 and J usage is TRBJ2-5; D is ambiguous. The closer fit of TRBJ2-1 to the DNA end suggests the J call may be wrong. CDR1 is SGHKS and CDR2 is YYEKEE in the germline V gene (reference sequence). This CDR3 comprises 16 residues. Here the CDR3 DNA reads TGTGCCAGCAGCCCCCCCGTAAGGGCAAGAAAAAATGAGCAGTTCTTC. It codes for CASSPPVRARKNEQFF.

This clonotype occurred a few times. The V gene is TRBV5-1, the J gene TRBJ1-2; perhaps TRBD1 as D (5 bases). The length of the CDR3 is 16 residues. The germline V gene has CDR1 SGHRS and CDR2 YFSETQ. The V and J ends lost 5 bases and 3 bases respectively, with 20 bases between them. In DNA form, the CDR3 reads TGCGCCAGCAGTGGGGCACGGGGCGATGTTTACTATGGCTACACCTTC. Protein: CASSGARGDVYYGYTF.

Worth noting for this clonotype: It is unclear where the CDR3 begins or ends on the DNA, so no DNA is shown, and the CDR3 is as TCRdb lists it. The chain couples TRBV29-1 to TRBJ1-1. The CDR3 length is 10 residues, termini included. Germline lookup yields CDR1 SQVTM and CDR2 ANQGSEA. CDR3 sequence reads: CSVAEGSTFF.

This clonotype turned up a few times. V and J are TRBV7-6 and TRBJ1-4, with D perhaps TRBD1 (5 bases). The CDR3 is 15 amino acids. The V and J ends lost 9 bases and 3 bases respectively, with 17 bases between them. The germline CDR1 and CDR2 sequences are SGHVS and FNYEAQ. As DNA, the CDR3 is TGTGCCAGTCGGCCGGGGGAGTCTGCTAATGAAAAACTGTTTTTT. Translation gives CASRPGESANEKLFF.

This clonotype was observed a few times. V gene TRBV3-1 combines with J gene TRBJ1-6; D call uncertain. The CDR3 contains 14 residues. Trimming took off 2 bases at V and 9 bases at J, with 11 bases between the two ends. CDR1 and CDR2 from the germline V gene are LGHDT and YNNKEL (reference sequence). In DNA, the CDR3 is TGTGCCAGCAGCCAACCGGGATGGGGTTCACCCCTCCACTTT. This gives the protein CASSQPGWGSPLHF.

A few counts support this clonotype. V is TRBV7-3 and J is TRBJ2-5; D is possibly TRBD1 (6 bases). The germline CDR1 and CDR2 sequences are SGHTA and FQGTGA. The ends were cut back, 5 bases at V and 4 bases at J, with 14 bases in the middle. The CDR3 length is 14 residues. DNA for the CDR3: TGTGCCAGCAGCCCCCAGACAGGTTTAGAGACCCAGTACTTC. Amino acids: CASSPQTGLETQYF.

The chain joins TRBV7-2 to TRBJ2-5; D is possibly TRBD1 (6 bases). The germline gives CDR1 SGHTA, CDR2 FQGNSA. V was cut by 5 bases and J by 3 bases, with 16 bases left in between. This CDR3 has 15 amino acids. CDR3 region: CASSPSGRGKETQYF. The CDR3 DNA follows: TGTGCCAGCAGCCCATCCGGCAGGGGTAAAGAGACCCAGTACTTC.

CDR3 in DNA: TGTGCCAGCAGCCAAGACATATCCTCCTACGAGCAGTACTTC. This gives the protein CASSQDISSYEQYF. The genes are TRBV3-1 and TRBJ2-7; D remains unclear. With 0 bases removed from V and 0 bases from J, the gap between germline ends came to 6 bases. CDR1 is LGHDT and CDR2 is YNNKEL in the germline V gene (reference sequence). The CDR3 loop spans 14 amino acids.

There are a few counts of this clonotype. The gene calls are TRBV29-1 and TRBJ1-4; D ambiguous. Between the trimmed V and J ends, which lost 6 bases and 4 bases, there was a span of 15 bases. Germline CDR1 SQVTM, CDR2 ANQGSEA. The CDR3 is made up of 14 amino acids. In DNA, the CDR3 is TGCAGCGTCGAACGAAGGCAAAATAATGAAAAACTGTTTTTT. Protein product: CSVERRQNNEKLFF.

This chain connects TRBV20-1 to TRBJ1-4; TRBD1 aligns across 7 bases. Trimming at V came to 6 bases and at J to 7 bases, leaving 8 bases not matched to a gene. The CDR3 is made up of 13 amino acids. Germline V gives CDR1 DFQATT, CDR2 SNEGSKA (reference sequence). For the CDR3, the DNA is TGCAGTGCAGACACAGGGGCGTCTGAAAAACTGTTTTTT. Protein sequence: CSADTGASEKLFF.

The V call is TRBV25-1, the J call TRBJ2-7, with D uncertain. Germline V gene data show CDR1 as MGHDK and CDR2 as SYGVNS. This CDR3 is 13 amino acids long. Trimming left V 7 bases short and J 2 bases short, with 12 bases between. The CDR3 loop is CASTSGSTYEQYF. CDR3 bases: TGTGCCAGCACCTCCGGATCTACCTACGAGCAGTACTTC.

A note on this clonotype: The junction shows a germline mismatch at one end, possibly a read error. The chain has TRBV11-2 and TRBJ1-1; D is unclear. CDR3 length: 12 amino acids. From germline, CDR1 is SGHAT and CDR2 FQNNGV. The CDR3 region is CAGSLSSTEAFF. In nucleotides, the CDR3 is TGTGCCGGCAGCTTATCGTCCACTGAAGCTTTCTTT.

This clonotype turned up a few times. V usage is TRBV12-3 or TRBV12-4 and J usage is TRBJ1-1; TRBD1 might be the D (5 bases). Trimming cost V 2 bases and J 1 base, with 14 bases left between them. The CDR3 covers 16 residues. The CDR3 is CASSLLTMGRNTEAFF. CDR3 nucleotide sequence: TGTGCCAGCAGTTTACTCACGATGGGACGGAACACTGAAGCTTTCTTT.

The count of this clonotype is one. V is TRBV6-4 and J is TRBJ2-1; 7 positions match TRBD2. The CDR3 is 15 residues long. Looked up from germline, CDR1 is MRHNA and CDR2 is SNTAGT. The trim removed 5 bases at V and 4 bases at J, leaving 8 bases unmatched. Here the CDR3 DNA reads TGTGCCAGCAGTCATAATAGCGGGTCTTACAATGAGCAGTTCTTC. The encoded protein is CASSHNSGSYNEQFF.